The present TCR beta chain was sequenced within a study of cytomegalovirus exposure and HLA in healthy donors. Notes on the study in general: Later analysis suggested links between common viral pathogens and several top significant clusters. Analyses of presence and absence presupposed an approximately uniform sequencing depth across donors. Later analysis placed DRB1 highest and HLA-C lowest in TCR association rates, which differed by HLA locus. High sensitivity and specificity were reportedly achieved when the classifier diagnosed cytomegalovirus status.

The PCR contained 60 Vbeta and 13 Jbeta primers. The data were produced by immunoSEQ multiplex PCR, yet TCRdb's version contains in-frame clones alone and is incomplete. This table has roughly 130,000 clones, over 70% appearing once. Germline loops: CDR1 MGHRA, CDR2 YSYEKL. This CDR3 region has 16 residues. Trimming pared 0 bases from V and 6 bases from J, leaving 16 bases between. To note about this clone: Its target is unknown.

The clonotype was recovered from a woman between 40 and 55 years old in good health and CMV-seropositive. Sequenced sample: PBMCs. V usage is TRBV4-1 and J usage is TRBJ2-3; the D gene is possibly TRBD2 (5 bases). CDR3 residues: CASSQDQSGSRDTQYF. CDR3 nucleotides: TGCGCCAGCAGCCAAGATCAGAGCGGATCAAGGGATACGCAGTATTTT.